This TCR beta chain is from a study of vaccination and CD4 T cells after COVID-19. Study overall: Post-vaccination specimens were collected at a median of about 70 days following dose two (range 14 to 241). Notes on the study in general: In convalescent patients, 304 of 307 vaccine-specific clones were spike mono-reactive.

About this clonotype itself: What it binds is unknown.

Documented treatment: approximately 10-day PBMC culture with coronavirus spike peptide pools or control peptides (ViraFEST assay). Culture conditions combined 2 million to 2.5 million PBMCs per well with around 9.7 IU/ml IL-2 and 8 to 10 ug/ml peptide pools. Sequence data for DNA of cultured CD4+ T cells were generated by the Oncomine TCR Beta short-read assay. Genomic DNA was taken out of cultured CD4+ T cells by extraction. TCRdb reprocessed the PCR reads with MiXCR, giving one entry per CDR3 protein. The data hold about 12,000 distinct CDR3 sequences, with 45% to 50% observed a single time. V dropped 6 bases and J dropped 9; count of bases not matched to a gene: 20. The CDR3 is 16 amino acids. Per germline, CDR1 DFQATT and CDR2 SNEGSKA (reference sequence).

This chain uses TRBV20-1 with TRBJ2-1; 7 positions agree with TRBD2. The sequencing input was CD4+ T cells from blood, cultured in vitro. This receptor was obtained from a human donor who had recovered from COVID-19. For the CDR3, the DNA is TGCAGTGCCGCTAGAAGGGGACTAAGTAGTTTAGGTGAGCAGTTCTTC. Amino acids: CSAARRGLSSLGEQFF.